A selection of T cell receptor delta chains follows, all from one sample in a study of γδ T cells in repeated Plasmodium falciparum infection. TCRdb used CATT to re-call clones from the multiplex PCR reads. The data show over 45,000 delta-chain clones, over 1.5% seen once. Specimen: gamma-delta T cells from blood. Source of these receptors: a pool of human donors (malaria-infected and uninfected, not separated). The CDR3 runs from the conserved cysteine through the conserved F or W. Fields, in order: CDR3 protein, CDR3 DNA, D gene, clone size, V gene, J gene. D genes are given only for firm matches. Some rows have no size entry. The others give once, few or many, or a class for an expanded clone.

CDR3aa: CALGELGDSLTAQLFF
CDR3nt: TGTGCTCTTGGGGAATTGGGGGATAGTTTGACAGCACAACTCTTCTTT
d_gene: TRDD3
abundance: medium-sized
v_gene: TRDV1
j_gene: TRDJ2

CDR3aa: CALGGSKPTARGWGNTDKLIF
CDR3nt: TGTGCTCTTGGGGGATCCAAACCCACCGCGCGGGGCTGGGGGAACACCGATAAACTCATCTTT
d_gene: TRDD3
abundance: many
v_gene: TRDV1
j_gene: TRDJ1

CDR3aa: CALRVPPTIITGGYATDKLIF
CDR3nt: TGTGCTCTGCGGGTCCCTCCTACGATAATAACTGGGGGATACGCAACTGATAAACTCATCTTT
d_gene: TRDD3
abundance: many
v_gene: TRDV1
j_gene: TRDJ1

CDR3aa: CALGESLGDKLIF
CDR3nt: TGTGCTCTTGGGGAGTCTCTCGGCGATAAACTCATCTTT
d_gene: NA
abundance: many
v_gene: TRDV1
j_gene: TRDJ1

CDR3aa: CALGGLPTGGYLDKLIF
CDR3nt: TGTGCTCTTGGGGGGCTTCCAACTGGGGGATACTTGGATAAACTCATCTTT
d_gene: TRDD3
abundance: many
v_gene: TRDV1
j_gene: TRDJ1

CDR3aa: CALGERASYAILGDTRIGRTDKLIF
CDR3nt: TGTGCTCTTGGGGAAAGGGCGTCCTACGCCATACTGGGGGACACACGAATCGGTAGAACCGATAAACTCATCTTT
d_gene: TRDD3
abundance: few
v_gene: TRDV1
j_gene: TRDJ1

CDR3aa: CALGELLPGIYWGIRTDKLIF
CDR3nt: TGTGCTCTTGGGGAACTACTTCCTGGGATCTACTGGGGGATACGAACCGATAAACTCATCTTT
d_gene: TRDD3
abundance: NA
v_gene: TRDV1
j_gene: TRDJ1

CDR3aa: CALGEPRDTKLTF
CDR3nt: TGTGCTCTTGGGGAACCGAGGGACACTAAACTCACCTTT
d_gene: NA
abundance: NA
v_gene: TRDV1
j_gene: TRDJ1

CDR3aa: CALGAGALWGIGDGEYTDKLIF
CDR3nt: TGTGCTCTTGGGGCAGGGGCCCTCTGGGGGATAGGGGATGGGGAATACACCGATAAACTCATCTTT
d_gene: TRDD3
abundance: many
v_gene: TRDV1
j_gene: TRDJ1

CDR3aa: CALGDPTHDKLIF
CDR3nt: TGTGCTCTTGGGGATCCTACCCACGATAAACTCATCTTT
d_gene: NA
abundance: medium-sized
v_gene: TRDV1
j_gene: TRDJ1

CDR3aa: CACDTYREEEDIRGYTDKLTF
CDR3nt: TGTGCCTGTGACACATATCGGGAAGAAGAGGATATCCGGGGGTACACCGATAAACTCACCTTT
d_gene: NA
abundance: many
v_gene: TRDV2
j_gene: TRDJ1

CDR3aa: CALGELGRGLDPDAYTDKLIF
CDR3nt: TGTGCTCTTGGGGAACTTGGGCGGGGACTGGACCCAGACGCATACACCGATAAACTCATCTTT
d_gene: NA
abundance: many
v_gene: TRDV1
j_gene: TRDJ1

CDR3aa: CALGEPSWCTGGYCADKLIF
CDR3nt: TGTGCTCTTGGGGAACCTAGCTGGTGTACTGGGGGATATTGCGCCGATAAACTCATCTTT
d_gene: TRDD3
abundance: medium-sized
v_gene: TRDV1
j_gene: TRDJ1

CDR3aa: CALGEAHPPLNTDKLIF
CDR3nt: TGTGCTCTTGGGGAAGCTCATCCCCCTCTTAATACCGATAAACTCATCTTT
d_gene: NA
abundance: medium-sized
v_gene: TRDV1
j_gene: TRDJ1

CDR3aa: CALGELFPIYWGMDKLIF
CDR3nt: TGTGCTCTTGGGGAGCTCTTCCCGATTTACTGGGGGATGGATAAACTTATCTTT
d_gene: TRDD3
abundance: many
v_gene: TRDV1
j_gene: TRDJ1

CDR3aa: CALEVSPTGALFNKLIF
CDR3nt: TGTGCTCTTGAGGTTTCCCCCACAGGGGCGCTATTCAATAAACTCATCTTT
d_gene: NA
abundance: many
v_gene: TRDV1
j_gene: TRDJ1

CDR3aa: CACDSLYWGPFDKLIF
CDR3nt: TGTGCCTGTGACTCCTTATACTGGGGGCCCTTCGATAAACTCATCTTT
d_gene: TRDD3
abundance: medium-sized
v_gene: TRDV2
j_gene: TRDJ1

CDR3aa: CALGELLLRSSTVLGDNSWGLIF
CDR3nt: TGTGCTCTTGGGGAACTACTTTTAAGGTCTTCTACCGTACTGGGGGACAACTCCTGGGGGCTCATCTTT
d_gene: TRDD3
abundance: many
v_gene: TRDV1
j_gene: TRDJ1

CDR3aa: CACDKLTTDKLIF
CDR3nt: TGTGCCTGTGATAAACTTACCACCGATAAACTCATCTTT
d_gene: NA
abundance: medium-sized
v_gene: TRDV2
j_gene: TRDJ1

CDR3aa: CACDTLGLKTDKLIF
CDR3nt: TGTGCCTGTGACACCCTGGGGCTAAAAACCGATAAACTCATCTTT
d_gene: NA
abundance: large
v_gene: TRDV2
j_gene: TRDJ1

CDR3aa: CALGSPGGYGPPYTDKLIF
CDR3nt: TGTGCTCTTGGGTCCCCAGGGGGATACGGTCCCCCGTACACCGATAAACTCATCTTT
d_gene: TRDD3
abundance: many
v_gene: TRDV1
j_gene: TRDJ1

CDR3aa: CACDTVSGATGGYAGPTAQLFF
CDR3nt: TGTGCCTGTGACACCGTGTCTGGGGCTACTGGGGGATACGCCGGACCGACAGCACAACTCTTCTTT
d_gene: TRDD3
abundance: many
v_gene: TRDV2
j_gene: TRDJ2

CDR3aa: CACDRVPVLGDTGDKLIF
CDR3nt: TGTGCCTGTGACAGAGTCCCTGTACTGGGGGATACAGGCGATAAACTCATCTTT
d_gene: TRDD3
abundance: medium-sized
v_gene: TRDV2
j_gene: TRDJ1

CDR3aa: CALGDKTASPRTGGNTDKLIF
CDR3nt: TGTGCTCTTGGGGACAAGACAGCATCCCCTCGTACTGGGGGAAACACCGATAAACTCATCTTT
d_gene: TRDD3
abundance: many
v_gene: TRDV1
j_gene: TRDJ1

CDR3aa: CACAAFRSTGGRSWDTRQMFF
CDR3nt: TGTGCCTGTGCGGCCTTCCGAAGTACTGGGGGTCGCTCCTGGGACACCCGACAGATGTTTTTC
d_gene: TRDD3
abundance: medium-sized
v_gene: TRDV2
j_gene: TRDJ3

CDR3aa: CALGRRRWGTDKLIF
CDR3nt: TGTGCTCTTGGGCGTCGCCGTTGGGGGACCGATAAACTCATCTTT
d_gene: NA
abundance: medium-sized
v_gene: TRDV1
j_gene: TRDJ1

CDR3aa: CALDLPGPGLSPTAQLFF
CDR3nt: TGTGCTCTTGATCTTCCTGGCCCCGGTCTTTCTCCGACAGCACAACTCTTCTTT
d_gene: NA
abundance: many
v_gene: TRDV1
j_gene: TRDJ2

CDR3aa: CALGELVSNGLASNTGGYPLWTTDKLIF
CDR3nt: TGTGCTCTTGGGGAACTAGTCTCAAATGGCCTCGCCTCGAACACTGGGGGATACCCCCTTTGGACCACCGATAAACTCATCTTT
d_gene: TRDD3
abundance: medium-sized
v_gene: TRDV1
j_gene: TRDJ1

CDR3aa: CALGGSSPNRQNWDTRQMFF
CDR3nt: TGTGCTCTTGGGGGTTCCTCTCCCAACCGGCAGAACTGGGACACCCGACAGATGTTTTTC
d_gene: NA
abundance: many
v_gene: TRDV1
j_gene: TRDJ3

CDR3aa: CALLERGRRALYTDKLIF
CDR3nt: TGTGCTCTTTTGGAACGAGGAAGGCGAGCGCTTTACACCGATAAACTCATCTTT
d_gene: NA
abundance: many
v_gene: TRDV1
j_gene: TRDJ1

CDR3aa: CALGELGFYTDKLIF
CDR3nt: TGTGCTCTTGGGGAATTGGGGTTTTACACCGATAAACTCATCTTT
d_gene: NA
abundance: medium-sized
v_gene: TRDV1
j_gene: TRDJ1

CDR3aa: CAFPSYPPWGPSLRYTDKLIF
CDR3nt: TGTGCCTTCCCTTCCTATCCTCCTTGGGGGCCCTCTTTGAGGTACACCGATAAACTCATCTTT
d_gene: TRDD2
abundance: medium-sized
v_gene: TRDV3
j_gene: TRDJ1

CDR3aa: CALVEYSGPSSGVLTDKLIF
CDR3nt: TGTGCTCTTGTGGAATACAGCGGGCCATCCTCGGGGGTCCTCACCGATAAACTCATCTTT
d_gene: NA
abundance: many
v_gene: TRDV1
j_gene: TRDJ1

CDR3aa: CALSHFLQRLYNTDKLIF
CDR3nt: TGTGCTCTTTCCCACTTCCTACAAAGACTCTATAACACCGATAAACTCATCTTT
d_gene: TRDD2
abundance: many
v_gene: TRDV1
j_gene: TRDJ1

CDR3aa: CALGALTRVFPLGAPTAQLFF
CDR3nt: TGTGCTCTTGGGGCTCTCACTCGGGTTTTCCCTCTGGGGGCTCCGACAGCACAACTCTTCTTT
d_gene: TRDD3
abundance: many
v_gene: TRDV1
j_gene: TRDJ2

CDR3aa: CACDSVVGDSSTDKLIF
CDR3nt: TGTGCCTGTGACAGCGTTGTTGGGGACTCTTCCACCGATAAACTCATCTTT
d_gene: NA
abundance: many
v_gene: TRDV2
j_gene: TRDJ1

CDR3aa: CACDSLLPTLLGDNSSWDTRQMFF
CDR3nt: TGTGCCTGTGACTCCCTCCTTCCTACGCTACTGGGTGACAATAGCTCCTGGGACACCCGACAGATGTTTTTC
d_gene: TRDD2
abundance: many
v_gene: TRDV2
j_gene: TRDJ3